Listed below are T cell receptor beta chains from one sample, sequenced in a study of blood T cell repertoires in COVID-19. Only in-frame clones appear in the TCRdb table, and some are missing; sequencing was by immunoSEQ multiplex PCR. The sample has roughly 230,000 clones, around 82% seen once. Sequencing was done on a sample of PBMCs or T cells enriched from blood (not recorded which). These receptors came from a man aged 50-59 years who had recovered from COVID-19. The CDR3 runs from the conserved cysteine through the conserved F or W. Each record gives: J gene, V gene, D gene, clone size, CDR3 DNA, CDR3 protein. The D gene is left open where the match is weak. Only part of the rows carry a size: once, few, many, or a class if the clone is expanded.

>TRBJ2-1|TRBV28|TRBD1|-
TGTGCCAGCAGTCTCTCCGGACAGGGTCACGGTGAGCAGTTCTTC
CASSLSGQGHGEQFF
>TRBJ2-3|TRBV7-3|-|-
TGTGCCAGCAGCTTAGGCAATACGCAGTATTTT
CASSLGNTQYF
>TRBJ2-7|TRBV9|TRBD1|once
TGTGCCAGCAGCGAGGGGACAGGCAACTACGAGCAGTACTTC
CASSEGTGNYEQYF
>TRBJ2-2|TRBV7-2|TRBD1|-
TGTGCCAGCAGCTTAGAGGGGGCGCAGAACACCGGGGAGCTGTTTTTT
CASSLEGAQNTGELFF
>TRBJ1-1|TRBV9|-|-
TGTGCCAGCAGGAGAGGAGGGCCAGGGACTGAAGCTTTCTTT
CASRRGGPGTEAFF
>TRBJ2-1|TRBV15|TRBD2|-
TGTGCCACCAGCATTAACCGGGGGGATGAGCAGTTCTTC
CATSINRGDEQFF
>TRBJ1-2|TRBV7-8|TRBD1|-
TGTGCCAGCAGCTTAGAAAGGCAGGGGGCCTATGGCTACACCTTC
CASSLERQGAYGYTF
>TRBJ1-5|TRBV10-3|TRBD1|-
TGTGCCATCAGTTGGACAGGGGATCAGCCCCAGCATTTT
CAISWTGDQPQHF
>TRBJ1-2|TRBV7-8|TRBD1|-
TGTGCCAGCAGTTCTCCCGGACAGGGGGCTCTCGAGAGGGGCTACACCTTC
CASSSPGQGALERGYTF
>TRBJ1-1|TRBV5-1|-|-
TGCGCCAGCAGCACCAACGGGGGGCAGATTGAAGCTTTCTTT
CASSTNGGQIEAFF
>TRBJ2-2|TRBV9|-|-
TGTGCCAGCAGCGGGGGCGGCACCGGGGAGCTGTTTTTT
CASSGGGTGELFF
>TRBJ2-7|TRBV3-1/TRBV3-2|-|-
TGTGCCAGCAGAAAACAGGGCCCCCGAGGCTACGAGCAGTACTTC
CASRKQGPRGYEQYF
>TRBJ1-5|TRBV11-2|-|once
TGTGCCAGCAGCACGGGACACAATCAGCCCCAGCATTTT
CASSTGHNQPQHF
>TRBJ2-3|TRBV18|TRBD2|-
TGTGCCAGCTCACCCTTGGCGGGGGTTTCCCCAGATACGCAGTATTTT
CASSPLAGVSPDTQYF
>TRBJ1-2|TRBV10-3|-|-
TGTGCCATCAGTGGGACAGATGGCTACACCTTC
CAISGTDGYTF
>TRBJ1-6|TRBV14|TRBD1|-
TGTGCCAGCAGCCAACGACAGGGTTTCTATAATTCACCCCTCCACTTT
CASSQRQGFYNSPLHF
>TRBJ2-4|TRBV5-3|TRBD2|-
TGTGCCAGAAGAGCCAAGCGGGGGAAGGTGTACAAAAACATTCAGTACTTC
CARRAKRGKVYKNIQYF
>TRBJ2-7|TRBV7-3|TRBD2|-
TGTGCCAGCAGCTCGGGACTAGCGGGTTACGAGCAGTACTTC
CASSSGLAGYEQYF
>TRBJ1-1|TRBV13|TRBD1|-
TGTGCCAGCAGCTTAACAGGGGGCCAGGCTGAAGCTTTCTTT
CASSLTGGQAEAFF
>TRBJ2-1|TRBV29-1|TRBD2|-
TGCAGCGTTGCCACACCGGGACTAGCGGGGCCGAGCTCCTACAATGAGCAGTTCTTC
CSVATPGLAGPSSYNEQFF
>TRBJ1-2|TRBV12-2|-|-
TGTGCAAGTCGCATACGCAGACCCAGGGTGGGCCCTAACTATGGCTACACCTTC
CASRIRRPRVGPNYGYTF
>TRBJ2-3|TRBV7-2|-|-
TGTGCCAGCAGCTTAGATGGACTGAACACAGATACGCAGTATTTT
CASSLDGLNTDTQYF
>TRBJ2-1|TRBV9|TRBD2|-
TGTGCCAGCAGCGTAACTAGCGAGATCTACAATGAGCAGTTCTTC
CASSVTSEIYNEQFF
>TRBJ1-5|TRBV30|-|once
TGTGCCTGGAGTTTAGGGGCCAGGGGCAATCAGCCCCAGCATTTT
CAWSLGARGNQPQHF
>TRBJ1-2|TRBV2|TRBD1|once
TGTGCCAGCAGACAGGGGCTGGATGGCTACACCTTC
CASRQGLDGYTF
>TRBJ1-6|TRBV6-5|-|once
TGTGCCAGCAGTTTCGGACATTCTAATTCACCCCTCCACTTT
CASSFGHSNSPLHF
>TRBJ2-2|TRBV11-2|TRBD2|-
TGTGCCAGCAGCTTATTATTGACTAGCGGGAGAGACACCGGGGAGCTGTTTTTT
CASSLLLTSGRDTGELFF
>TRBJ1-5|TRBV19|TRBD1|-
TGTGCCAGTAGTGCAGCTGCTACAGGGGGCAGATATCAGCCCCAGCATTTT
CASSAAATGGRYQPQHF
>TRBJ2-1|TRBV29-1|TRBD2|-
TGCAGCGTTGAAATTTTCGGCGGGGGGGCGACAGAGCAGTTCTTC
CSVEIFGGGATEQFF
>TRBJ1-4|TRBV30|-|-
TGTGCCTGGACGGGGTCGCTAAATGAAAAACTGTTTTTT
CAWTGSLNEKLFF
>TRBJ1-5|TRBV11-3|-|-
TGTGCCAGCAGCTTAGATCTTCGGGTTCACAATCAGCCCCAGCATTTT
CASSLDLRVHNQPQHF
>TRBJ2-1|TRBV19|TRBD2|-
TGTGCCAGTAGTATGGCCCGACTAGCGGGGGGTGGATCCTACAATGAGCAGTTCTTC
CASSMARLAGGGSYNEQFF
>TRBJ1-4|TRBV5-1|-|-
TGCGCCAGCAGCTTAGGACCTACGGGGGAGGATGAAAAACTGTTTTTT
CASSLGPTGEDEKLFF
>TRBJ1-4|TRBV10-3|-|-
TGTGCCATCAGTGAGTCGAGGTCTGTTTCAGAAAAACTGTTTTTT
CAISESRSVSEKLFF
>TRBJ1-5|TRBV7-2|TRBD1|-
TGTGCCAGCAGCTTAGACGGAGACAGGGGCCCCCAGCATTTT
CASSLDGDRGPQHF
>TRBJ1-5|TRBV7-2|-|-
TGTGCCAGCAGCTTCGAGGGTTATAGCAATCAGCCCCAGCATTTT
CASSFEGYSNQPQHF
>TRBJ1-3|TRBV14|-|-
TGTGCCAGCAGCGACAGGAACACAGATCTAGCTGGAAACACCATATATTTT
CASSDRNTDLAGNTIYF
>TRBJ2-7|TRBV29-1|TRBD2|-
TGCAGCGTGTCCAGGACTAGCGGCTACGAGCAGTACTTC
CSVSRTSGYEQYF
>TRBJ2-7|TRBV19|TRBD2|-
TGTGCCAGCAATAGCGGGAGGGACTCCTACGAGCAGTACTTC
CASNSGRDSYEQYF
>TRBJ1-6|TRBV3-1/TRBV3-2|-|-
TGTGCCAGCAGCCAAGATCAGTCCAATTCACCCCTCCACTTT
CASSQDQSNSPLHF